The 32 T cell receptor beta chains presented below share a single source sample, sequenced in a study of T cell repertoires in cytomegalovirus infection. TCRdb used MiXCR to reprocess the reads, holding one entry per CDR3 protein. The data show approximately 1,000,000 distinct CDR3 sequences, with around 32% seen just once and 11% to 15% held by the top ten. Antigen specificity for these receptors is unknown. The sequencing here drew on cultured CD8+ T cells from PBMCs, taken from culture after CMV antigen stimulation. These receptors were obtained from a human donor in good health (CMV status not recorded). Some clones in this sample may be carry-over from other donors' samples.

This clonotype was detected a few times. The chain uses TRBV5-1 and TRBJ2-1; TRBD2 aligns across 12 bases. CDR3 length: 16 amino acids. V trimming: 0 bases; J trimming: 7 bases; junction bases outside the gene matches: 5. Germline CDR1 SGHRS, CDR2 YFSETQ. The CDR3 DNA reads TGCGCCAGCAGCTTGGGACTAGCGGGGGTCAGGAATGAGCAGTTCTTC. It translates to CASSLGLAGVRNEQFF.

The chain has TRBV5-4 and TRBJ1-1; D gene ambiguous. CDR1 and CDR2 (germline): SGHNT, YYREEE (reference sequence). The CDR3 spans 12 residues. Trimming left V 4 bases short and J 6 bases short, with 10 bases between. The DNA for the CDR3 is TGTGCCAGCAGCCAGTTTCGGGCTGAAGCTTTCTTT. This gives the protein CASSQFRAEAFF.

Comments on this clonotype: This may come from a read error, since a much larger clone is one base off. The V call is TRBV7-9, the J call TRBJ2-5, with 7 bases lining up with TRBD2. Losses at the gene ends were 5 bases for V and 5 bases for J; bases not matched to a gene: 11. CDR1 SEHNR and CDR2 FQNEAQ come from the germline V gene (reference sequence). This CDR3 has 15 residues. The DNA for the CDR3 is TGTGCCAGCAGCCCAGGACTAGTGCGAGGGGAGACCCAGTACTTC. Amino acids: CASSPGLVRGETQYF.

This chain links TRBV4-2 with TRBJ2-5; D is undetermined. The CDR3 consists of 13 residues. In germline, CDR1 is LGHNA, CDR2 YNFKEQ. V lost 4 bases, J lost 3 bases, and 9 bases lay in between. The CDR3 sequence is CASSPNREETQYF. The CDR3 DNA reads TGTGCCAGCAGCCCCAATAGGGAAGAGACCCAGTACTTC.

The chain joins TRBV7-6 to TRBJ1-1; tentative D call: TRBD1 (5 bases). The CDR3 length is 14 residues. The ends were cut back, 5 bases at V and 4 bases at J, with 14 bases in the middle. The germline CDR1 and CDR2 sequences are SGHVS and FNYEAQ. The CDR3 region has the DNA TGTGCCAGCAGCCACAAAACCGGGGGCACTGAAGCTTTCTTT. It translates to CASSHKTGGTEAFF.

The gene calls are TRBV4-2 and TRBJ2-7, with 7 bases lining up with TRBD2. Germline CDR1 is LGHNA and CDR2 is YNFKEQ. V trimming: 2 bases; J trimming: 4 bases; junction bases outside the gene matches: 20. The CDR3 loop spans 19 amino acids. The CDR3 sequence: CASSQPQRVGGLVAYEQYF. DNA for the CDR3: TGTGCCAGCAGCCAACCTCAAAGAGTGGGCGGACTAGTTGCGTACGAGCAGTACTTC.

This chain connects TRBV4-1 to TRBJ1-4; perhaps TRBD1 as D (6 bases). Germline V gene sequence: CDR1 MGHRA, CDR2 YSYEKL. CDR3 size: 17 residues. V lost 0 bases and J lost 0, with 11 bases in between. The CDR3 loop reads CASSQETGKATNEKLFF. The CDR3 nucleotides read TGCGCCAGCAGCCAAGAAACAGGGAAAGCAACTAATGAAAAACTGTTTTTT.

This clonotype occurred a few times. A much larger clone differs from this one at a single base, so this may be a read error. The chain employs TRBV14 and TRBJ2-7; maybe TRBD1 (5 bases). The length of the CDR3 is 14 residues. Germline-derived CDR1 and CDR2 are SGHDN and FVKESK. The CDR3 nucleotides are TGTGCCAGCAGCCTCAGGGAAACACCCTACGATCAGTACTTC. Amino acids: CASSLRETPYDQYF.

In its sample, this clonotype was seen a few times. This chain links TRBV27 with TRBJ1-2, with 9 bases matching TRBD1. The length of the CDR3 is 15 residues. J gave up 6 bases and V 3 bases, and 8 bases lay outside the gene matches. The germline V gene encodes CDR1 MNHEY and CDR2 SMNVEV (reference sequence). The DNA of the CDR3 is TGTGCCAGCAGTTTCCACAGGACAGGGGTCGATGGCTACACCTTC. Protein: CASSFHRTGVDGYTF.

This sequence joins TRBV4-1 and TRBJ2-1; D possibly matches TRBD1 or TRBD2 (5 bases each). Trimming removed 0 bases from V and 8 bases from J, with 11 bases in between. Germline values: CDR1 MGHRA, CDR2 YSYEKL. This CDR3 contains 14 residues. The CDR3 region has the DNA TGCGCCAGCAGCCAAGAATCGGGGCTGGATGAGCAGTTCTTC. This codes for CASSQESGLDEQFF.

The sample holds a few counts of this clonotype. The V gene is TRBV2, the J gene TRBJ2-2; 8 bases align to TRBD1. The CDR3 is 18 residues long. The J segment lost 3 bases and the V segment lost 1 base, leaving 10 bases of the junction unmatched. The germline V gene encodes CDR1 SNHLY and CDR2 FYNNEI. CDR3 sequence: CASSEGDRNRGDTGELFF. CDR3 in DNA: TGTGCCAGCAGTGAAGGGGACAGGAACAGAGGGGACACCGGGGAGCTGTTTTTT.

The chain recombines TRBV28 with TRBJ2-5, with a possible D match to TRBD1 (6 bases). Germline V gene data show CDR1 as MDHEN and CDR2 as SYDVKM. The CDR3 is 18 amino acids. With 5 bases removed from V and 2 bases from J, the gap between germline ends came to 24 bases. CDR3 protein: CASSPTLYRDTLQETQYF. The CDR3 DNA sequence: TGTGCCAGCAGTCCTACGCTTTACCGGGACACCTTACAAGAGACCCAGTACTTC.

The CDR3 DNA reads as TGTGCCAGCAGCTCCTCGGTGGACAGGGCGACCGGGGAGCTGTTTTTT. The encoded protein is CASSSSVDRATGELFF. The V gene is TRBV9, the J gene TRBJ2-2; TRBD1 matches 8 bases. The CDR3 is made up of 16 amino acids. Germline lookup yields CDR1 SGDLS and CDR2 YYNGEE. Germline trimming cut 4 bases from V and 5 bases from J; bases unmatched to any gene: 10.

This chain uses TRBV7-6 with TRBJ1-1; TRBD1 matches at 9 bases. CDR1 and CDR2 (germline): SGHVS, FNYEAQ. V was pared by 11 bases and J by 0 bases, with 10 bases of the junction left unmatched. The CDR3 totals 15 residues. The CDR3 DNA reads as TGTGCCTGCAAAAAAGACAGGGGGATGAACACTGAAGCTTTCTTT. As protein: CACKKDRGMNTEAFF.

The V call is TRBV7-9, the J call TRBJ2-5; 10 bases align to TRBD2. Trimming cost V 5 bases and J 2 bases; bases outside gene matches: 8. The CDR3 is made up of 16 amino acids. From germline, CDR1 is SEHNR and CDR2 FQNEAQ (reference sequence). CDR3 DNA sequence: TGTGCCAGCAGCCCCCGGACTAGCGGAGAACAAGAGACCCAGTACTTC. As protein: CASSPRTSGEQETQYF.

This clonotype was picked up many times. The rearrangement uses TRBV7-9 and TRBJ2-5; D may be TRBD2 (5 bases). The CDR3 runs to 14 residues. Germline V lookup: CDR1 SEHNR, CDR2 FQNEAQ (reference sequence). Trimming took off 4 bases at V and 1 base at J, with 10 bases between the two ends. CDR3 nucleotides: TGTGCCAGCAGCTCGACCGGGATCCAAGAGACCCAGTACTTC. Its translation: CASSSTGIQETQYF.

Many counts were recorded for this clonotype. The V gene is TRBV7-2, the J gene TRBJ1-3; D is unclear. Germline CDR1 is SGHTA and CDR2 is FQGNSA. The CDR3 loop spans 15 amino acids. V shed 5 bases and J shed 0 bases, with 11 bases lying between them. The CDR3 sequence is CASSTTPTSGNTIYF. CDR3 sequence (DNA): TGTGCCAGCAGCACAACACCGACCTCTGGAAACACCATATATTTT.

This chain links TRBV20-1 with TRBJ2-1; perhaps TRBD1 as D (5 bases). V lost 3 bases, J lost 8 bases, and 17 bases lay in between. Germline V gene sequence: CDR1 DFQATT, CDR2 SNEGSKA (reference sequence). The CDR3 extends over 14 amino acids. CDR3 coding DNA: TGCAGTGCTAGTCCTCGGACACTCGGAGATGAGCAGTTCTTC. It yields the protein CSASPRTLGDEQFF.

This clonotype was counted between two and nine times. The rearrangement joins TRBV7-6 to TRBJ2-2, with unresolved D. Germline-derived CDR1 and CDR2 are SGHVS and FNYEAQ. V lost 4 bases and J 7 bases, leaving 7 bases between the germline ends. This CDR3 contains 12 residues. In nucleotides, the CDR3 is TGTGCCAGCAGCTCAACGGTCGGGGAGCTGTTTTTT. Translation: CASSSTVGELFF.

This clonotype was recorded a few times. CDR3 sequence: CASSTPATSGYQETQYF. The CDR3 DNA follows: TGTGCCAGCAGTACCCCTGCGACTAGCGGGTACCAAGAGACCCAGTACTTC. This sequence joins TRBV2 and TRBJ2-5; 10 bases line up with TRBD2. J gave up 0 bases and V 5 bases, and 9 bases lay outside the gene matches. CDR3 length: 17 residues. Germline CDR1 SNHLY, CDR2 FYNNEI.

V is TRBV29-1 and J is TRBJ1-2; tentative D call: TRBD1 (6 bases). Deletions cut 2 bases from V and 4 bases from J, with 11 bases between. Germline V lookup: CDR1 SQVTM, CDR2 ANQGSEA. The CDR3 consists of 13 residues. The CDR3 loop reads CSVETGLAYGYTF. The CDR3 bases are TGCAGCGTTGAAACAGGGCTGGCCTATGGCTACACCTTC.

This clonotype appeared a single time. The chain has TRBV4-1 and TRBJ1-2; 9 bases are a match to TRBD1. V lost 1 base to trimming and J lost 4 bases; unmatched junction nucleotides: 7. Germline V gene sequence: CDR1 MGHRA, CDR2 YSYEKL. This CDR3 is 16 amino acids long. The CDR3 bases are TGCGCCAGCAGCCAAGCTCACGAGGGACAGGGCTATGGCTACACCTTC. Amino acids: CASSQAHEGQGYGYTF.

The chain carries TRBV19 and TRBJ1-4; a weak D match, TRBD1 (5 bases). Germline CDR1 LNHDA, CDR2 SQIVND (reference sequence). CDR3 length: 14 residues. V gave up 3 bases and J gave up 8 bases, with 13 bases separating them. The CDR3 protein is CASSIEGTREKLFF. In DNA, the CDR3 is TGTGCCAGTAGTATCGAGGGGACTCGGGAAAAACTGTTTTTT.

The sample holds a few counts of this clonotype. The J gene is TRBJ2-1, the V gene TRBV7-9; D tentatively reads TRBD1 or TRBD2 (6 bases each). The length of the CDR3 is 15 residues. V lost 4 bases and J 9 bases, leaving 19 bases between the germline ends. Germline values: CDR1 SEHNR, CDR2 FQNEAQ (reference sequence). As DNA, the CDR3 is TGTGCCAGCAGCTCCACTAACTGGGGGGCTCGTGAGCAGTTCTTC. This codes for CASSSTNWGAREQFF.

This clonotype has ten or more counts. This sequence joins TRBV6-5 and TRBJ2-1; D possibly corresponds to TRBD2 (5 bases). Germline V gene lookup returns CDR1 MNHEY and CDR2 SVGAGI. With 5 bases removed from V and 1 base from J, the gap between germline ends came to 24 bases. The CDR3 is 19 residues long. This chain's CDR3 is CASSVTTMKRVGSYNEQFF. CDR3 nucleotides: TGTGCCAGCAGTGTAACGACCATGAAGAGGGTAGGGTCCTACAATGAGCAGTTCTTC.

There are many counts of this clonotype. The chain combines TRBV7-2 with TRBJ1-2; D possibly corresponds to TRBD1 (5 bases). Trimming pared 1 base from V and 4 bases from J, leaving 22 bases between. The V gene's germline CDR1 is SGHTA and CDR2 FQGNSA. This CDR3 contains 18 residues. The CDR3 sequence is CASSLDVGTARSPYGYTF. CDR3 sequence (DNA): TGTGCCAGCAGCTTAGATGTAGGGACCGCTCGGTCCCCCTATGGCTACACCTTC.

The V gene is TRBV20-1, the J gene TRBJ2-1; 7 bases map to TRBD2. The germline V gene encodes CDR1 DFQATT and CDR2 SNEGSKA (reference sequence). J was trimmed by 1 base and V by 1 base; bases with no gene match: 4. This CDR3 has 15 amino acids. The CDR3 nucleotides are TGCAGTGCTAGAGCTCCTAGCGGTTCCTACAATGAGCAGTTCTTC. Its protein is CSARAPSGSYNEQFF.

The chain combines TRBV14 with TRBJ1-2; no clear D. V shed 4 bases and J shed 6 bases, with 15 bases lying between them. The CDR3 extends over 14 amino acids. Germline V lookup: CDR1 SGHDN, CDR2 FVKESK. In DNA, the CDR3 is TGTGCCAGCAGCCCCCTCGGGAGCGGGCATGGCTACACCTTC. It encodes CASSPLGSGHGYTF.

This clonotype was counted only a few times. The chain links TRBV20-1 to TRBJ1-2, with D uncertain. V was pared by 1 base and J by 3 bases, with 12 bases between. CDR3 length equals 14 residues. The germline V gene encodes CDR1 DFQATT and CDR2 SNEGSKA (reference sequence). The CDR3 loop reads CSARVTEEYYGYTF. CDR3 bases: TGCAGTGCTAGAGTAACAGAAGAGTACTATGGCTACACCTTC.

Regarding this clonotype: This may be a read error, as it is one base from a much larger clone. The chain recombines TRBV7-2 with TRBJ2-3; TRBD2 might be the D (6 bases). Germline CDR1 SGHTA, CDR2 FQGNSA. The CDR3 extends over 15 amino acids. The CDR3 loop is CASSSVLTSTDTPYF. CDR3 nucleotide sequence: TGTGCCAGCAGCTCCGTCCTAACTAGCACAGATACGCCGTATTTT.

V gene TRBV7-9 combines with J gene TRBJ2-2; D unresolved. The CDR3 has 13 residues. The germline gives CDR1 SEHNR, CDR2 FQNEAQ (reference sequence). Trimming took 5 bases from V and 7 from J, leaving 11 bases between them. The CDR3 bases are TGTGCCAGCAGCCACATGGTCGGCGGGGAGCTGTTTTTT. This sequence encodes CASSHMVGGELFF. Complete variable domain (other parts from reference TRBV7-9 and TRBJ2-2): DTGVSQNPRHKITKRGQNVTFRCDPISEHNRLYWYRQTLGQGPEFLTYFQNEAQLEKSRLLSDRFSAERPKGSFSTLEIQRTEQGDSAMYLCASSHMVGGELFFGEGSRLTVL.

The chain couples TRBV12-3 or TRBV12-4 to TRBJ1-4; D not certain. The CDR3 loop spans 13 amino acids. Trimming left V 5 bases short and J 4 bases short, with 8 bases between. The CDR3 is CASSIRYNEKLFF. CDR3 nucleotides: TGTGCCAGCAGTATCCGATATAATGAAAAACTGTTTTTT.